These 29 T cell receptor beta chains originate from one sample sequenced in a study of T-cell reconstitution after alpha-beta-depleted transplantation in children. The TCRbeta library was prepared with unique molecular identifiers. One entry per CDR3 protein, called by TCRdb with MiXCR from the PCR reads. Of some 120,000 distinct CDR3 sequences listed, more than 9.5% were seen once; the top ten hold more than 20%. The sample consisted of PBMCs, mostly from graft donor cells, taken 180 days after TCRalphabeta/CD19-depleted stem cell transplant. These receptors originate from a girl younger than two who had a stem cell transplant for combined immunodeficiency, so the T cells may come from the graft donor.

The CDR3 loop reads CATRDLLAARPDTQYF. DNA of the CDR3: TGTGCCACCCGGGACCTTCTCGCGGCCAGGCCAGATACGCAGTATTTT. This chain connects TRBV10-3 to TRBJ2-3; possibly TRBD1 or TRBD2 for D (5 bases each). Trimming pared 10 bases from V and 4 bases from J, leaving 24 bases between. Germline V gene lookup returns CDR1 ENHRY and CDR2 SYGVKD. CDR3 length equals 16 residues.

This clonotype was found a few times. The J gene is TRBJ2-5, the V gene TRBV7-2; TRBD1 matches 9 bases. This CDR3 comprises 14 residues. Unmatched junction bases numbered 4, after V lost 5 bases and J lost 3 bases. Germline V lookup: CDR1 SGHTA, CDR2 FQGNSA. The CDR3 DNA reads as TGTGCCAGCAGCCGGGACAGGGCGGAAGAGACCCAGTACTTC. Amino acid sequence: CASSRDRAEETQYF.

This clonotype was recorded a few times. The V and J genes are TRBV3-1 and TRBJ2-7, with 9 bases that match TRBD1. Germline CDR1 reads LGHDT; CDR2 reads YNNKEL (reference sequence). This CDR3 spans 18 amino acids. J lost 2 bases, V lost 11 bases, and 22 bases had no gene match. CDR3 DNA: TGTGCCTCCTGCCAAGGTGACAGGGGGAAGTATAGAACCTACGAGCAGTACTTC. Residues: CASCQGDRGKYRTYEQYF.

This clonotype occurred a few times. This sequence joins TRBV10-3 and TRBJ2-6; no reliable D call. The V gene's germline CDR1 is ENHRY and CDR2 SYGVKD. The CDR3 consists of 16 residues. V lost 1 base and J 0 bases, leaving 7 bases between the germline ends. The CDR3 spells CAISEYGTSGANVLTF. The CDR3 bases are TGTGCCATCAGTGAGTACGGAACCTCTGGGGCCAACGTCCTGACTTTC.

In its sample, this clonotype was seen a few times. The chain employs TRBV29-1 and TRBJ1-2; maybe TRBD1 (5 bases). V lost 3 bases and J 8 bases, leaving 19 bases between the germline ends. The germline V gene encodes CDR1 SQVTM and CDR2 ANQGSEA. This CDR3 comprises 14 residues. CDR3 amino acids: CSVDATGTSDGYTF. The CDR3 DNA sequence: TGCAGCGTTGATGCCACCGGGACGTCCGACGGCTACACCTTC.

The chain couples TRBV25-1 to TRBJ2-7; D might be TRBD1 or TRBD2, each matching 5 bases. The germline CDR1 and CDR2 sequences are MGHDK and SYGVNS. CDR3 length: 15 residues. With 1 base removed from V and 1 base from J, the gap between germline ends came to 11 bases. The CDR3 here is CASSEFGGRSYEQYF. The CDR3 DNA sequence: TGTGCCAGCAGTGAATTTGGGGGAAGGTCCTACGAGCAGTACTTC.

This clonotype came up a few times. In DNA form, the CDR3 reads TGTGCCAGCAGTGGAGTCCGAAACACCATATATTTT. Protein: CASSGVRNTIYF. This chain joins TRBV25-1 and TRBJ1-3, with D unresolved. CDR3 length: 12 residues. Trimming took 4 bases from V and 5 from J, leaving 6 bases between them. Germline V gene sequence: CDR1 MGHDK, CDR2 SYGVNS.

J is TRBJ2-7 and V is TRBV28; possibly TRBD1 for D (5 bases). V dropped 5 bases and J dropped 2 bases, with 10 bases sitting between them. The CDR3 is 13 amino acids. Germline V gives CDR1 MDHEN, CDR2 SYDVKM. CDR3 in amino acids: CASSVQDTYEQYF. DNA of the CDR3: TGTGCCAGCAGTGTTCAGGACACCTACGAGCAGTACTTC.

In this sample, this clonotype turned up a few times. The J gene is TRBJ2-2, the V gene TRBV12-3 or TRBV12-4; D remains unclear. The CDR3 is made up of 13 amino acids. Trimming shortened V by 8 bases and J by 3 bases, and 10 bases separated the two germline ends. The CDR3 here is CASFQDHTGELFF. The CDR3 DNA is TGTGCCAGCTTCCAAGATCACACCGGGGAGCTGTTTTTT.

The CDR3 coding sequence is TGTGCCAGCAGCTTGCGGACAGGGCGGAACACCATATATTTT. Protein product: CASSLRTGRNTIYF. The rearrangement uses TRBV7-2 and TRBJ1-3, with 8 bases aligning to TRBD1. The trim removed 3 bases at V and 7 bases at J, leaving 5 bases unmatched. CDR1 is SGHTA, CDR2 FQGNSA, per germline. This CDR3 is built from 14 residues.

This chain uses TRBV4-3 with TRBJ2-6, with 7 positions matching TRBD2. V lost 0 bases, J lost 2 bases, and 1 base stayed unmatched. The CDR3 consists of 16 residues. CDR1 is LGHNA and CDR2 is YSLEER in the germline V gene. CDR3 DNA: TGCGCCAGCAGCCAAGATGGGGGGGCTGGGGCCAACGTCCTGACTTTC. It yields the protein CASSQDGGAGANVLTF.

The chain joins TRBV11-1 to TRBJ2-2; possible D gene TRBD2, 5 bases. The CDR3 contains 15 residues. Germline-derived CDR1 and CDR2 are SGHAT and FQDESV (reference sequence). V lost 0 bases to trimming and J lost 6 bases, with 11 bases between them. The CDR3 nucleotides read TGTGCCAGCAGCTTAGCGGGGAAGAGGGCCGGGGAGCTGTTTTTT. Its translation is CASSLAGKRAGELFF.

This clonotype came up many times. The J gene is TRBJ2-1, the V gene TRBV20-1; D is possibly TRBD1 or TRBD2 (5 bases each). V was shortened by 1 base and J by 5 bases, with 12 bases between the two germline ends. Per germline, CDR1 DFQATT and CDR2 SNEGSKA (reference sequence). CDR3 length equals 14 residues. The CDR3 is CSARGREFHNEQFF. For the CDR3, the DNA is TGCAGTGCTAGAGGCAGGGAGTTTCACAATGAGCAGTTCTTC.

This clonotype came up a few times. Written as DNA, the CDR3 is TGTGCCAGCACCCCTGGGGGTTCCGAACAGCCCCAGCATTTT. It encodes CASTPGGSEQPQHF. The chain has TRBV12-3 or TRBV12-4 and TRBJ1-5; D may be TRBD1 (5 bases). The CDR3 extends over 14 amino acids. V lost 7 bases and J lost 7, with 17 bases in between.

This clonotype was counted at least ten times. The genes are TRBV12-3 or TRBV12-4 and TRBJ2-2; 7 positions match TRBD1. Losses at the gene ends were 8 bases for V and 4 bases for J; bases not matched to a gene: 7. The CDR3 consists of 14 residues. The CDR3 loop reads CASEQGTVTGELFF. In DNA, the CDR3 is TGTGCCAGCGAACAGGGGACGGTCACCGGGGAGCTGTTTTTT.

At least ten counts were recorded for this clonotype. V gene TRBV7-6 combines with J gene TRBJ2-7; TRBD1 aligns across 11 bases. The junction had 0 bases not matched to a gene; V was cut back by 3 bases and J by 2 bases. This CDR3 contains 14 residues. The germline V gene encodes CDR1 SGHVS and CDR2 FNYEAQ. DNA of the CDR3: TGTGCCAGCAGCTTGGACAGGGGGCCCTACGAGCAGTACTTC. Residues: CASSLDRGPYEQYF.

This clonotype was observed many times. The genes are TRBV7-3 and TRBJ1-1; D is ambiguous. This CDR3 has 13 residues. V gave up 5 bases and J gave up 1 base, with 8 bases separating them. Germline V CDR1 and CDR2: SGHTA, FQGTGA. CDR3 sequence: CASSNQANTEAFF. CDR3 nucleotide sequence: TGTGCCAGCAGCAATCAAGCGAACACTGAAGCTTTCTTT.

This clonotype was counted at least ten times. The chain uses TRBV10-3 and TRBJ2-7, with D hard to call. V was cut by 4 bases and J by 7 bases, with 8 bases left in between. The CDR3 consists of 11 residues. The germline V gene encodes CDR1 ENHRY and CDR2 SYGVKD. CDR3 in DNA: TGTGCCATCAGTGGTGAGTGGGAGCAGTACTTC. Amino acid sequence: CAISGEWEQYF.

The chain couples TRBV12-5 to TRBJ2-5; D possibly uses TRBD1 or TRBD2 (6 bases each). Germline V gene lookup returns CDR1 LGHNT and CDR2 FRNRAP. The CDR3 extends over 19 amino acids. The V gene lost 0 bases and the J gene lost 4 bases, with 24 bases spanning the gap. The CDR3 DNA sequence: TGTGCTAGTGGTTTGGTGCTGAAAAACAGGGTTGGAGCGGGAGAGACCCAGTACTTC. This translates into CASGLVLKNRVGAGETQYF.

The chain recombines TRBV12-3 or TRBV12-4 with TRBJ2-7; D is uncertain. The CDR3 is 15 residues long. Trimming removed 5 bases from V and 2 bases from J, with 16 bases in between. CDR3 protein: CASSPLEGYPYEQYF. In DNA, the CDR3 is TGTGCCAGCAGTCCCCTGGAAGGGTACCCCTACGAGCAGTACTTC.

A few counts support this clonotype. The chain employs TRBV14 and TRBJ1-2, with TRBD1 matching over 9 bases. V gave up 1 base and J gave up 8 bases; unmatched junction bases: 11. The CDR3 extends over 16 amino acids. Germline CDR1 is SGHDN and CDR2 is FVKESK. The CDR3: CASSQGCWTGVGGYTF. Here the CDR3 DNA reads TGTGCCAGCAGCCAAGGGTGTTGGACAGGGGTTGGCGGCTACACCTTC.

Only a few counts were recorded for this clonotype. The J gene is TRBJ2-7, the V gene TRBV20-1; D gene ambiguous. The ends were cut back, 5 bases at V and 1 base at J, with 9 bases in the middle. The germline V gene has CDR1 DFQATT and CDR2 SNEGSKA (reference sequence). CDR3 size: 12 residues. CDR3: CSAATDSYEQYF. The CDR3 DNA is TGCAGTGCTGCGACGGATTCCTACGAGCAGTACTTC.

The rearrangement joins TRBV24-1 to TRBJ2-7; D may be TRBD2 (6 bases). This CDR3 is 14 amino acids long. Trimming cost V 4 bases and J 1 base, with 10 bases left between them. Germline V gene data show CDR1 as KGHDR and CDR2 as SFDVKD. CDR3 sequence: CATSDSRGSYEQYF. In nucleotides, the CDR3 is TGTGCCACCAGTGACTCTCGGGGGTCCTACGAGCAGTACTTC.

This clonotype was counted at least ten times. This rearrangement joins TRBV5-5 to TRBJ1-1, with 7 bases matching TRBD1. Germline loops: CDR1 SGHKS, CDR2 YYEKEE (reference sequence). After removal of 1 base from V and 3 bases from J, the junction contained 3 bases not matched to a gene. CDR3 length: 14 amino acids. The CDR3 region has the DNA TGTGCCAGCAGCTTGAACAGGGGTTACACTGAAGCTTTCTTT. Its protein is CASSLNRGYTEAFF.

This sequence joins TRBV6-1 and TRBJ2-1, with 7 bases identical to TRBD1. Germline lookup yields CDR1 MNHNS and CDR2 SASEGT. V lost 5 bases to trimming and J lost 1 base; unmatched junction nucleotides: 8. This CDR3 is built from 16 residues. CDR3 loop: CASSRPTGVSYNEQFF. CDR3 nucleotides: TGTGCCAGCAGTCGTCCTACAGGGGTTTCCTACAATGAGCAGTTCTTC.

This clonotype was seen more than once but under ten times. The chain employs TRBV20-1 and TRBJ2-3; D is ambiguous. The germline CDR1 and CDR2 sequences are DFQATT and SNEGSKA (reference sequence). This CDR3 spans 12 amino acids. With 3 bases removed from V and 2 bases from J, the gap between germline ends came to 6 bases. This CDR3 reads CSARSFTDTQYF. The CDR3 DNA sequence: TGCAGTGCTAGGTCCTTCACAGATACGCAGTATTTT.

This clonotype appeared a few times. The chain employs TRBV20-1 and TRBJ2-7; tentatively, D is TRBD1 (6 bases). V was shortened by 6 bases and J by 2 bases, with 14 bases between the two germline ends. The length of the CDR3 is 13 residues. Germline loops: CDR1 DFQATT, CDR2 SNEGSKA (reference sequence). CDR3 amino acids: CSAETGIAYEQYF. The CDR3 coding sequence is TGCAGTGCAGAAACAGGGATCGCCTACGAGCAGTACTTC.

This clonotype was counted between two and nine times. The CDR3 nucleotides are TGTGCCATCAGTGACGGCGGAGAGACCCAGTACTTC. Translating it yields CAISDGGETQYF. The chain recombines TRBV10-3 with TRBJ2-5, with D uncertain. Per germline, CDR1 ENHRY and CDR2 SYGVKD. Trimming left V 3 bases short and J 4 bases short, with 6 bases between. The CDR3 is made up of 12 amino acids.

This clonotype has a handful of counts. V is TRBV7-9 and J is TRBJ2-3, with D possibly matching TRBD1 (5 bases). The CDR3 sequence is 13 residues long. Germline CDR1 reads SEHNR; CDR2 reads FQNEAQ (reference sequence). Trimming stripped 5 bases from V and 10 bases from J, with 16 bases between. As DNA, the CDR3 is TGTGCCAGCAGCCCCCAGGGTTCCAGGGCGCAGTATTTT. The encoded protein is CASSPQGSRAQYF.